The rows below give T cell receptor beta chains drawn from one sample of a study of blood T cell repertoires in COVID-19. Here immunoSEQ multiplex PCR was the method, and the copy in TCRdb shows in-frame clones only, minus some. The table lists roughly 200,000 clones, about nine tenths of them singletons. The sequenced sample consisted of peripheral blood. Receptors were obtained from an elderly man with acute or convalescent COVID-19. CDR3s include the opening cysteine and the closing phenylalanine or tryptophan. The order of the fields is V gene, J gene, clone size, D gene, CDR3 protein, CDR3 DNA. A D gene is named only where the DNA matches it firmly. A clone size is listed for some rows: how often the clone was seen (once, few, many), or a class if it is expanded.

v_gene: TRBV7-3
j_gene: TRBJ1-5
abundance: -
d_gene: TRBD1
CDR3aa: CASSADGTGTQPQHF
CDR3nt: TGTGCCAGCAGCGCGGATGGGACAGGGACTCAGCCCCAGCATTTT

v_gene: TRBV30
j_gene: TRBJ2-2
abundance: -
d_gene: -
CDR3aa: CAWSVGWLTRNTGELFF
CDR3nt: TGTGCCTGGAGTGTAGGTTGGCTGACTCGTAACACCGGGGAGCTGTTTTTT

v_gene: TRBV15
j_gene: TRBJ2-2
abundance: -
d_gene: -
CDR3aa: CATSRDLGYRGTGELFF
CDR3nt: TGTGCCACCAGCAGAGATCTTGGCTACCGGGGCACCGGGGAGCTGTTTTTT

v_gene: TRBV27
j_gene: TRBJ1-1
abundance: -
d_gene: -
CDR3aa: CASSATVNTEAFF
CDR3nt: TGTGCCAGCAGTGCCACAGTGAACACTGAAGCTTTCTTT

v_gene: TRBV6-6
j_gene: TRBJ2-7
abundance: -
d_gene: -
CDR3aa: CASRRANSYEQYF
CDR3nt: TGTGCCAGCCGTAGAGCTAACTCCTACGAGCAGTACTTC

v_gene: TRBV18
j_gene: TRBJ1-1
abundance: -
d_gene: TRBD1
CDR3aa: CASTLGQGAMNTEAFF
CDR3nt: TGTGCCAGCACACTGGGACAGGGGGCGATGAACACTGAAGCTTTCTTT

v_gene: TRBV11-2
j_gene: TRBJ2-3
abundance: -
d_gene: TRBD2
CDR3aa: CASSLGFGAGVPDTQYF
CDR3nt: TGTGCCAGCAGCTTGGGTTTTGGAGCGGGAGTGCCAGATACGCAGTATTTT

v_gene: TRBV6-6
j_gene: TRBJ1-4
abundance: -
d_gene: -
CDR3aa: CASSRTGQWGEKLFF
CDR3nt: TGTGCCAGCAGTCGCACCGGACAGTGGGGGGAAAAACTGTTTTTT

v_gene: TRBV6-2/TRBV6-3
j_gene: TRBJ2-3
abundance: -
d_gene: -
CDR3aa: CASSLRTQDTQYF
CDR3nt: TGTGCCAGCAGTTTAAGGACTCAGGATACGCAGTATTTT

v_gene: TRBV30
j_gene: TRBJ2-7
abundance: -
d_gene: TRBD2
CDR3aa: CAWRQTSGRLYEQYF
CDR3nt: TGTGCCTGGAGGCAAACTAGCGGGAGGTTGTACGAGCAGTACTTC

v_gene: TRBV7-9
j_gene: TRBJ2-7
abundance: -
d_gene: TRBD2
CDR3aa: CASSPRGSGSSYEQYF
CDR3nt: TGTGCCAGCAGCCCCCGAGGGAGCGGGAGCTCCTACGAGCAGTACTTC

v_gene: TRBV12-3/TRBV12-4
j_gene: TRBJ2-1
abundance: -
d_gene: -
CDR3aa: CASSGDFRNEQFF
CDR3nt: TGTGCCAGCAGTGGGGACTTCCGGAATGAGCAGTTCTTC

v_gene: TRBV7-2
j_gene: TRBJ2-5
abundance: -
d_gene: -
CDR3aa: CASSLGLRDGTQYF
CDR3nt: TGTGCCAGCAGCTTAGGGCTGAGGGATGGGACCCAGTACTTC

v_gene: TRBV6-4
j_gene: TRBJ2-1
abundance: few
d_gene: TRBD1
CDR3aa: CASSDSGQGHNEQFF
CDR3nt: TGTGCCAGCAGTGACTCCGGACAGGGCCACAATGAGCAGTTCTTC

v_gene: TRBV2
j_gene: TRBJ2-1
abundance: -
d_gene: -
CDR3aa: CASSDRTPYNEQFF
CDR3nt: TGTGCCAGCAGTGATCGGACTCCCTACAATGAGCAGTTCTTC

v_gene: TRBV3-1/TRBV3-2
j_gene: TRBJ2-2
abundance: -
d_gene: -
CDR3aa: CASKRGTGELFF
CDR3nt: TGTGCCAGCAAAAGGGGAACCGGGGAGCTGTTTTTT

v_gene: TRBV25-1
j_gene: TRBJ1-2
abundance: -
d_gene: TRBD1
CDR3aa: CASSETGQGGYTF
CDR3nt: TGTGCCAGCAGTGAAACCGGACAGGGTGGCTACACCTTC

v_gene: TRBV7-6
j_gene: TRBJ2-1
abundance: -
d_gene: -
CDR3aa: CASSHREIKQFF
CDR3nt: TGTGCCAGCAGCCACCGGGAGATTAAGCAGTTCTTC

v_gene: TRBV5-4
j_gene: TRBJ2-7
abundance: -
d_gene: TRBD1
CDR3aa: CASGRTGVPYEQYF
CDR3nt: TGTGCCAGCGGGAGGACAGGGGTCCCCTACGAGCAGTACTTC

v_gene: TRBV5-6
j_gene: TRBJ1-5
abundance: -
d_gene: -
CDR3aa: CASSVPGLFTQPQHF
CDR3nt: TGTGCCAGCAGCGTACCGGGACTTTTTACCCAGCCCCAGCATTTT

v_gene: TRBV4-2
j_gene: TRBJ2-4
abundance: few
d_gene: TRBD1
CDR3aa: CASSQDQTGTGNIQYF
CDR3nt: TGTGCCAGCAGCCAAGACCAAACCGGGACAGGCAACATTCAGTACTTC

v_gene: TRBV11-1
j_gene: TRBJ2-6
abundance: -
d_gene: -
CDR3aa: CASSLDRDGANVLTF
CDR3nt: TGTGCCAGCAGCTTAGACAGGGATGGGGCCAACGTCCTGACTTTC

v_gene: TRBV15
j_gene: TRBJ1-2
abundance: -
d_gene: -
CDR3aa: CATSRAGGDGYTF
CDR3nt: TGTGCCACCAGCAGAGCGGGGGGCGATGGCTACACCTTC

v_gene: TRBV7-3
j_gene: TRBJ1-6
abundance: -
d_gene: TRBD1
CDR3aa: CASSLIGVGTGVFRNSPLHF
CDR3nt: TGTGCCAGCAGCTTAATAGGGGTCGGGACAGGGGTATTCCGAAATTCACCCCTCCACTTT

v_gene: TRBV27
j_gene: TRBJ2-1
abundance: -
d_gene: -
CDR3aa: CASSLFRDPGVGNNEQFF
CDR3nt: TGTGCCAGCAGTTTATTCAGGGATCCGGGAGTTGGAAACAATGAGCAGTTCTTC

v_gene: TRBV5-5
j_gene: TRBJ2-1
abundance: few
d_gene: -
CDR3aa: CASSLGTPSSSYNEQFF
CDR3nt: TGTGCCAGCAGCTTGGGGACACCCTCGAGCTCCTACAATGAGCAGTTCTTC

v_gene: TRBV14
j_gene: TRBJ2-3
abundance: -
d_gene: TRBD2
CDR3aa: CASTPTSGSTDTQYF
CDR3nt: TGTGCCAGCACCCCGACTAGCGGGAGCACAGATACGCAGTATTTT

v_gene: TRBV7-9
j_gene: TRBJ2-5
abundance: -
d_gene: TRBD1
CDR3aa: CASSLAGWDRRGQETQYF
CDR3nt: TGTGCCAGCAGCTTAGCAGGGTGGGACAGAAGGGGGCAAGAGACCCAGTACTTC

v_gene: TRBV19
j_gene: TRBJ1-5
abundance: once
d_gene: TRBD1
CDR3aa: CASSIRGTGGVGADQPQHF
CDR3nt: TGTGCCAGTAGTATTAGGGGGACAGGGGGCGTCGGCGCGGATCAGCCCCAGCATTTT

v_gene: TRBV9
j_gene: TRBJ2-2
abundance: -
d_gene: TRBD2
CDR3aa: CASIPLAGHTGELFF
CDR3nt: TGTGCCAGCATCCCCCTAGCGGGACACACCGGGGAGCTGTTTTTT

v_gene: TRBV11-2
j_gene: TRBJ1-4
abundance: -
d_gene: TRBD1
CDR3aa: CASSLGGTVNEKLFF
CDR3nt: TGTGCCAGCAGCTTAGGGGGGACAGTTAATGAAAAACTGTTTTTT

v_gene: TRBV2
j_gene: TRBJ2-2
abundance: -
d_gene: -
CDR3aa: CASKYLDRFGELFF
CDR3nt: TGTGCCAGCAAGTACCTGGACAGATTCGGGGAGCTGTTTTTT

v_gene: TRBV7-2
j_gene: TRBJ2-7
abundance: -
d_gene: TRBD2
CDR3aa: CASSPGLATYEQYF
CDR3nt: TGTGCCAGCAGCCCGGGACTAGCAACCTACGAGCAGTACTTC

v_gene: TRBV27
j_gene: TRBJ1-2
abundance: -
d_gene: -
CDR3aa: CASSQRGRGGILNYYGYTF
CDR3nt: TGTGCCAGCAGTCAGAGGGGGAGGGGGGGAATCTTAAACTACTATGGCTACACCTTC

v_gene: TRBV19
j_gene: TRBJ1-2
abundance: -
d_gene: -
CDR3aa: CASSPETGPGGYTF
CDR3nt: TGTGCCAGTAGTCCTGAGACAGGCCCGGGGGGCTACACCTTC

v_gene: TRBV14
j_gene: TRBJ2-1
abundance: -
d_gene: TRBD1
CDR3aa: CASRGQSNEQFF
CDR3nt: TGTGCCAGCAGGGGACAGAGCAATGAGCAGTTCTTC

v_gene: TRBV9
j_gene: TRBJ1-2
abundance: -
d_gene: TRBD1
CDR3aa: CASSVGTGGLYGYTF
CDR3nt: TGTGCCAGCAGCGTAGGTACAGGGGGACTCTATGGCTACACCTTC

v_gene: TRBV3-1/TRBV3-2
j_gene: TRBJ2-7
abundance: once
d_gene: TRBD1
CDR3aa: CASSGDRDSYEQYF
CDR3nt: TGTGCCAGCAGCGGAGACAGGGACTCCTACGAGCAGTACTTC

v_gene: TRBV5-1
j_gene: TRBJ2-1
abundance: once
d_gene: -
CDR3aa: CASSLGSSYNEQFF
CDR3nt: TGCGCCAGCAGCTTGGGTAGCTCCTACAATGAGCAGTTCTTC

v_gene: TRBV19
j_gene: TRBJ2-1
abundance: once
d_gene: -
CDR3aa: CASSIERGSSYNEQFF
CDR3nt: TGTGCCAGTAGTATAGAGAGAGGGAGCTCCTACAATGAGCAGTTCTTC

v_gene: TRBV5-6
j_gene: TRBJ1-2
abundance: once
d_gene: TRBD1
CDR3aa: CASSPRQGPNYGYTF
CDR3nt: TGTGCCAGCAGCCCGCGACAGGGGCCCAACTATGGCTACACCTTC

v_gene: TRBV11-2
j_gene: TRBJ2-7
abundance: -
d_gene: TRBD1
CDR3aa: CASSSQGASSYEQYF
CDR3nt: TGTGCCAGCAGCTCTCAGGGGGCGTCCTCCTACGAGCAGTACTTC

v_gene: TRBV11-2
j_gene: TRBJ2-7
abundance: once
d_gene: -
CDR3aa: CASRSQGLAAHEQYF
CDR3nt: TGTGCCAGCAGGAGCCAGGGTTTGGCCGCCCACGAGCAGTACTTC

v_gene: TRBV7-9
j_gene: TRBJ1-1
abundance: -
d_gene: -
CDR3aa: CASSEQGYTEAFF
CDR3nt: TGTGCCAGCAGCGAACAGGGTTACACTGAAGCTTTCTTT

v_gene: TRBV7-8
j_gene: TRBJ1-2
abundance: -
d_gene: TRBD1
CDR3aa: CASRPDRGAGYTF
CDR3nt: TGTGCCAGCAGGCCGGACAGGGGAGCTGGCTACACCTTC

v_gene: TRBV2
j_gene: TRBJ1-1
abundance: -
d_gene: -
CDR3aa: CASSVQGGNTEAFF
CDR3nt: TGTGCCAGCAGTGTGCAGGGAGGGAACACTGAAGCTTTCTTT

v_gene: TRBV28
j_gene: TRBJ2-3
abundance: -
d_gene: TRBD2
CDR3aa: CASSLSSGGIRTDTQYF
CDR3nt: TGTGCCAGCAGTTTAAGTTCGGGAGGGATCCGCACAGATACGCAGTATTTT

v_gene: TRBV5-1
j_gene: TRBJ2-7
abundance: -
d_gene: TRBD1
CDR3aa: CASSLGDRDSYEQYF
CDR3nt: TGCGCCAGCAGCTTGGGGGACAGGGACTCCTACGAGCAGTACTTC

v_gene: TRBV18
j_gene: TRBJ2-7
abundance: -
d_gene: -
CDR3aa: CASSRGQYYEQYF
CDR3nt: TGTGCCAGCTCACGGGGGCAGTACTACGAGCAGTACTTC

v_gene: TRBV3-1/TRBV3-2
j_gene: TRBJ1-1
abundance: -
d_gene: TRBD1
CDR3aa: CASSPTGSNTEAFF
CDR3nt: TGTGCCAGCAGCCCGACAGGGTCGAACACTGAAGCTTTCTTT

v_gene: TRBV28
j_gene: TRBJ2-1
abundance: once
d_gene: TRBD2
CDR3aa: CASSSPSGGSYNEQFF
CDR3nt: TGTGCCAGCAGTTCCCCGAGCGGGGGCTCCTACAATGAGCAGTTCTTC

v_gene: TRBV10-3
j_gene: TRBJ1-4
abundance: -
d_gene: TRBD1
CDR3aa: CAISHSGGDAEKLFF
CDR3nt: TGTGCCATCAGCCACTCAGGGGGCGACGCTGAAAAACTGTTTTTT

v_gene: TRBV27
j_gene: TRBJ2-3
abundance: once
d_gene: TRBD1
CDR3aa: CATGGTGARDTQYF
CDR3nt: TGTGCCACAGGTGGGACAGGGGCGAGGGATACGCAGTATTTT

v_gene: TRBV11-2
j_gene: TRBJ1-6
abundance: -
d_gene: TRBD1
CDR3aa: CASSADRGWSGSPLHF
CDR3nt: TGTGCCAGCAGCGCTGACAGGGGATGGAGTGGATCACCCCTCCACTTT

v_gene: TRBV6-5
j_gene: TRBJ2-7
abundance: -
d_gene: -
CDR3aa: CASRFYYEQYF
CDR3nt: TGTGCCAGCAGATTTTACTACGAGCAGTACTTC

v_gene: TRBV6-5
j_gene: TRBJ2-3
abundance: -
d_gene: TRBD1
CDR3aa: CASSTPGQGTDTQYF
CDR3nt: TGTGCCAGCAGCACCCCGGGACAGGGGACAGATACGCAGTATTTT

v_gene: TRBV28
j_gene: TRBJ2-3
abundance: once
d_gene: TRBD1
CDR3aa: CASSSGGRDTQYF
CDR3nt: TGTGCCAGCAGTTCAGGGGGCAGAGATACGCAGTATTTT

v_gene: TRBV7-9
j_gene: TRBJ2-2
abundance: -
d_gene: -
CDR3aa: CASRLTGVITGELFF
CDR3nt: TGTGCCAGCCGTTTAACAGGAGTGATCACCGGGGAGCTGTTTTTT

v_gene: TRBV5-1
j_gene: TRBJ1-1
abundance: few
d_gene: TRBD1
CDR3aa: CASSGTGGLTEAFF
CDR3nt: TGCGCCAGCAGCGGTACAGGGGGGCTCACTGAAGCTTTCTTT

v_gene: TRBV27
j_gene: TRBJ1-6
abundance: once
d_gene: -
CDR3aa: CASSLNPGRAYNSPLHF
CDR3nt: TGTGCCAGCAGCCTCAACCCGGGCAGGGCTTATAATTCACCCCTCCACTTT